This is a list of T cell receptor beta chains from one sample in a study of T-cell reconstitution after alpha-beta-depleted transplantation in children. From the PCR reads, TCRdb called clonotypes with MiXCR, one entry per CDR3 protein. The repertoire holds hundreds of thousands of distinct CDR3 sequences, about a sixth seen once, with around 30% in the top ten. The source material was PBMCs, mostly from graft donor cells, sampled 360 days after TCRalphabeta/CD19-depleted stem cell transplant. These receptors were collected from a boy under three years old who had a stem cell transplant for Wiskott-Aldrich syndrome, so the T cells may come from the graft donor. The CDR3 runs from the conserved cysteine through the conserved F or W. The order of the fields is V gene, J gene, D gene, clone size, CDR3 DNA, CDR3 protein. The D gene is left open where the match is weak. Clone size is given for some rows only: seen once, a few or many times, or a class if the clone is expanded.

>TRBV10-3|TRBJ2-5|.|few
TGTGCCATCGGATTTGACAGGCTGGAGACCCAGTACTTC
CAIGFDRLETQYF
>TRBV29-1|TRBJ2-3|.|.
TGCAGCGTTGAATTACCTAGCACAGATACGCAGTATTTT
CSVELPSTDTQYF
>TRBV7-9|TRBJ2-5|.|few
TGTGCCAGCAGCTTAGAGGGGGGACTACCACAAGAGACCCAGTACTTC
CASSLEGGLPQETQYF
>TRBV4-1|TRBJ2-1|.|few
TGCGCCAGCAGCCAAGGTGTACTAGTCAGGTCCTACAATGAGCAGTTCTTC
CASSQGVLVRSYNEQFF
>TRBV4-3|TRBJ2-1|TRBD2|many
TGCGCCAGCAGCCAACGAACTAGCGGGACTCACAATGAGCAGTTCTTC
CASSQRTSGTHNEQFF
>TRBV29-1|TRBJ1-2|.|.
TGCAGCGTTGTCCAGGGGCACTATGGCTACACCTTC
CSVVQGHYGYTF
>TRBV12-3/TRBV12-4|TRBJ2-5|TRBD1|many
TGTGCCAGCAGACCTGGGACAGGGGTACAAGAGACCCAGTACTTC
CASRPGTGVQETQYF
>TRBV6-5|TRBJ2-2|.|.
TGTGCCAGCAGTTACGCCGGGAAAGCGAACACCGGGGAGCTGTTTTTT
CASSYAGKANTGELFF
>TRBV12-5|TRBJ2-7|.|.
TGTGCTAGTGGTTCCTTGACACTTTCCTACGAGCAGTACTTC
CASGSLTLSYEQYF
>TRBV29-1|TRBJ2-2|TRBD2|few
TGCAGCGTTGGGACTAGCGGGAGAGGGGAGCTGTTTTTT
CSVGTSGRGELFF
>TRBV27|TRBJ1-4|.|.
TGTGCCAGCACAGGGGCTGGGGATGAAAAACTGTTTTTT
CASTGAGDEKLFF
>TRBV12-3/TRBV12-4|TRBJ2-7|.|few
TGTGCCAGCAGTTCTATCCTGACAATCCCGGGGGAGCAGTACTTC
CASSSILTIPGEQYF
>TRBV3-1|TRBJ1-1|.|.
TGTGCCAGCAGCCTTCTCAGGGGTGGGGTTGAAGCTTTCTTT
CASSLLRGGVEAFF
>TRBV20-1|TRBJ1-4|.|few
TGCAGTGCTAGAGATGTCAGGGGTGGGGAAAAACTGTTTTTT
CSARDVRGGEKLFF
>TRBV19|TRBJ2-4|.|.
TGTGCCAGTAGTATCGGACAACTAGCCAAAAACATTCAGTACTTC
CASSIGQLAKNIQYF